The following is a TCR beta chain sequence with its context. Its antigen remains unidentified. CCR7-negative CD45RA+ TemRA cells were pooled with CD45RO+ cells for CD8 memory. The authors distributed each subset's genomic DNA evenly over several immunoSEQ plates. Assay: immunoSEQ multiplex PCR; the TCRdb copy retains only in-frame clones and omits some. The profile covers around 88,000 clones, with 68% appearing a single time and approximately 50% taken by the ten largest. These data belong to a study of shared clonotypes between healthy human individuals. The study, taken as a whole, reports: Incomplete sequencing of sorted subsets was indicated by rarefaction despite large depth. Researchers found naive subsets generally carried larger estimated richness than memory subsets.

J gave up 2 bases and V 7 bases, and 6 bases lay outside the gene matches. Germline CDR1 and CDR2: MNHNS and SASEGT. The CDR3 spans 14 residues. The sample consisted of memory CD8+ T cells sorted from blood. Documented subset: CD45RO+ cells pooled with CCR7-negative TemRA cells. The rearrangement joins TRBV6-1 to TRBJ2-5; 8 bases are a match to TRBD2. The receptor comes from a man aged 30 to 45 in good health. The CDR3 DNA reads as TGTGCCAGCAATCCGGGAGGGACTCAAGAGACCCAGTACTTC. Translating gives CASNPGGTQETQYF.